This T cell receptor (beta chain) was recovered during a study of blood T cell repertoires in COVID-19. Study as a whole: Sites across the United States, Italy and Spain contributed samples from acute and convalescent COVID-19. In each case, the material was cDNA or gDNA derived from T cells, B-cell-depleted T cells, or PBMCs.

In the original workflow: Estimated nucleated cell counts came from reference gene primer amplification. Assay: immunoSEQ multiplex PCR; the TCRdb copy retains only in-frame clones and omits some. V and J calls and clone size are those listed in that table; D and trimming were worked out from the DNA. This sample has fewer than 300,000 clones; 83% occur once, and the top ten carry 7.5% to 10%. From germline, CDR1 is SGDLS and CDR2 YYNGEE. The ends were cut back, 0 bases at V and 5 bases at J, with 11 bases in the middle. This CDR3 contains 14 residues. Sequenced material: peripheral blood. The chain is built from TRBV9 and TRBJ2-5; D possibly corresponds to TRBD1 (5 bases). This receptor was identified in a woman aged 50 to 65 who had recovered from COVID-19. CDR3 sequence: CASSVGPGLETQYF. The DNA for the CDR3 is TGTGCCAGCAGCGTAGGTCCAGGGTTGGAGACCCAGTACTTC.